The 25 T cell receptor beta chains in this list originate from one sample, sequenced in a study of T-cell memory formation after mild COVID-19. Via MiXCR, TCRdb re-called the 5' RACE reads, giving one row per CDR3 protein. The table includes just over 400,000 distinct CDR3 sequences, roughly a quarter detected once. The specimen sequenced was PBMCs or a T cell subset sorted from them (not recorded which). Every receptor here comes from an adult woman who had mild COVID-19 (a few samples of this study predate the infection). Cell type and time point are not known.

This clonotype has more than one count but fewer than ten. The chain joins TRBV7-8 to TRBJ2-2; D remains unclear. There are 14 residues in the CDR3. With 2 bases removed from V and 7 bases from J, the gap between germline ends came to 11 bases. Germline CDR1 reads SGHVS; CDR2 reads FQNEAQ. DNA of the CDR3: TGTGCCAGCAGCTTAAACTCGGGTTTCGGGGAGCTGTTTTTT. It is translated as CASSLNSGFGELFF.

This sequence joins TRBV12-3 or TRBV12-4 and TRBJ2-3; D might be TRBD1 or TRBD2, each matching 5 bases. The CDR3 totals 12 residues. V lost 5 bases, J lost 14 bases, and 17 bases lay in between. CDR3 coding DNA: TGTGCCAGCAGTGCATCCGGGACGGGCACGTATTTT. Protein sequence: CASSASGTGTYF.

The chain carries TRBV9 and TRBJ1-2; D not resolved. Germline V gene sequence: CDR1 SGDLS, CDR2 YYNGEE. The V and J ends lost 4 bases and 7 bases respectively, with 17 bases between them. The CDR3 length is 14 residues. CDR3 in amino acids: CASSSFNSPSGYTF. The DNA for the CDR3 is TGTGCCAGCAGCTCATTTAACTCGCCCTCTGGCTACACCTTC.

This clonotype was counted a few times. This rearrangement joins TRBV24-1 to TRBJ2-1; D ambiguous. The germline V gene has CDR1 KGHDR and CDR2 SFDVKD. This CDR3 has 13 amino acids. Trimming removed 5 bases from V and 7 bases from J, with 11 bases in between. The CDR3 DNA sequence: TGTGCCACCAGTGGACCTTTAGCAAATGAGCAGTTCTTC. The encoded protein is CATSGPLANEQFF.

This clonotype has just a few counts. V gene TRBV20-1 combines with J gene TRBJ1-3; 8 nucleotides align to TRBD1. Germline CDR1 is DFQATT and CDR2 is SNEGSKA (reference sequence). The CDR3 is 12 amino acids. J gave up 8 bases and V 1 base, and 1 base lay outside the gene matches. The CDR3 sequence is CSARGGQDTIYF. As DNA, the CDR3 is TGCAGTGCTAGAGGGGGACAGGACACCATATATTTT.

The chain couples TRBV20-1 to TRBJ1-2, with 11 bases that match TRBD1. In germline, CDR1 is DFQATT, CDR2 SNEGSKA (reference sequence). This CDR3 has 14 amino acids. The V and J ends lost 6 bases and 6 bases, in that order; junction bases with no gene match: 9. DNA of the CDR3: TGCAGTGCCCCGGTTTGGGGACAGGGGGATGGCTACACCTTC. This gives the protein CSAPVWGQGDGYTF.

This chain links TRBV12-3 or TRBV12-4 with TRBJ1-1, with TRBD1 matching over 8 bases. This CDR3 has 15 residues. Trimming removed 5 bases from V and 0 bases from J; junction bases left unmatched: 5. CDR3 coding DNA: TGTGCCAGCAGTAATCCGGGACAGGTGAACACTGAAGCTTTCTTT. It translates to CASSNPGQVNTEAFF.

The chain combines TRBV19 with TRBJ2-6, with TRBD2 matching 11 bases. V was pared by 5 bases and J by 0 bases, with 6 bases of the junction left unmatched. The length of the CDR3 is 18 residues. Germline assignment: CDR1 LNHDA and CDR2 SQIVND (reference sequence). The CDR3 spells CASSPQTSGVSGANVLTF. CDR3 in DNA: TGTGCCAGTAGTCCTCAGACTAGCGGGGTCTCTGGGGCCAACGTCCTGACTTTC.

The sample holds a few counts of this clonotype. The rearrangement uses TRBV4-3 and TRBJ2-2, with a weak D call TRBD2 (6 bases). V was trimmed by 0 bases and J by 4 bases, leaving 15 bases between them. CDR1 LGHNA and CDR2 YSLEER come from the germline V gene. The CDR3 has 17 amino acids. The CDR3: CASSQDGGGAGTGELFF. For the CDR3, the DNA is TGCGCCAGCAGCCAAGATGGTGGCGGGGCTGGCACCGGGGAGCTGTTTTTT.

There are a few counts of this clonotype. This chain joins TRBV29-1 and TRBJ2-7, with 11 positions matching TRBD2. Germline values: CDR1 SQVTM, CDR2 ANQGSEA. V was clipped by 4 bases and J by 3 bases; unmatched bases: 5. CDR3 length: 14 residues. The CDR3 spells CSVALAGADYEQYF. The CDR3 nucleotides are TGCAGCGTTGCACTAGCGGGAGCTGACTACGAGCAGTACTTC.

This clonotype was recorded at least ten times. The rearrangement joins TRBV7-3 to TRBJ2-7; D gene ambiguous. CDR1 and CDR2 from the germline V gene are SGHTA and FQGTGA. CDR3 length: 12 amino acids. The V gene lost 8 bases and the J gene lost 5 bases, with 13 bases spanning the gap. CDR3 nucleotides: TGTGCCAGCTACCCCTCAGAGGACGAGCAGTACTTC. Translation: CASYPSEDEQYF.

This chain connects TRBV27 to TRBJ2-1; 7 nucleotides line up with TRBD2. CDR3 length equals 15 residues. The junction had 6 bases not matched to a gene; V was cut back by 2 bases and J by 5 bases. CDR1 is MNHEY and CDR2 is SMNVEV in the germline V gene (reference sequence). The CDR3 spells CASSLRTRGDNEQFF. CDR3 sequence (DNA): TGTGCCAGCAGTTTACGGACTAGAGGGGACAATGAGCAGTTCTTC.

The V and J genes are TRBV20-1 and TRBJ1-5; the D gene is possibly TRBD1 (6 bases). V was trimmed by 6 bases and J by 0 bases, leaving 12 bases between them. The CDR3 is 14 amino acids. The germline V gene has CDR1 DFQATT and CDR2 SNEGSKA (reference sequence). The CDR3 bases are TGCAGTGCCCGACAGGCAGTTAGCAATCAGCCCCAGCATTTT. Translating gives CSARQAVSNQPQHF.

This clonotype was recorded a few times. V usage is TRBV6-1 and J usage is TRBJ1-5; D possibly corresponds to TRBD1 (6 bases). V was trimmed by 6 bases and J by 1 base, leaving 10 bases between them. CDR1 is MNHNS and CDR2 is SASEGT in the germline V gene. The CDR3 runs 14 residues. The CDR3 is CASRQGQSNQPQHF. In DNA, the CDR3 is TGTGCCAGCAGACAAGGACAGAGCAATCAGCCCCAGCATTTT.

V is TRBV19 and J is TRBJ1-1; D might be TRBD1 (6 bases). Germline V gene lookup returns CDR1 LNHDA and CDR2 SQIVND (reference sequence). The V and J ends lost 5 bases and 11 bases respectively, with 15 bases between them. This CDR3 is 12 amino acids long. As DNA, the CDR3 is TGTGCCAGTAGTTGGGGGAGGACAGAGGCTTTCTTT. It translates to CASSWGRTEAFF.

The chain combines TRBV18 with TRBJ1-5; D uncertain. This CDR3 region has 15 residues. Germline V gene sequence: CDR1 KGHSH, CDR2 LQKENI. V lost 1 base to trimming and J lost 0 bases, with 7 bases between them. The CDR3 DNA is TGTGCCAGCTCACCACAAGACGGTAGCAATCAGCCCCAGCATTTT. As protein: CASSPQDGSNQPQHF.

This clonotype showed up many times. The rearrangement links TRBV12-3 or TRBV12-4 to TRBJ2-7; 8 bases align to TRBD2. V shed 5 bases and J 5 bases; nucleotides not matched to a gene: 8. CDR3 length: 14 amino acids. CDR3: CASSPGLGTDEQYF. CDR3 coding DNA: TGTGCCAGCAGTCCGGGACTAGGGACTGACGAGCAGTACTTC.

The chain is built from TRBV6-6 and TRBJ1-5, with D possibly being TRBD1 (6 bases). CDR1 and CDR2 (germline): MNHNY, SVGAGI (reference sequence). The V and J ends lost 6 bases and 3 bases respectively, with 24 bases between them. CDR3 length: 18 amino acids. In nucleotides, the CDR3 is TGTGCCAGCAGCTTATTTTTGCCCCGGGGGGCGGTCAATCAGCCCCAGCATTTT. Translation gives CASSLFLPRGAVNQPQHF.

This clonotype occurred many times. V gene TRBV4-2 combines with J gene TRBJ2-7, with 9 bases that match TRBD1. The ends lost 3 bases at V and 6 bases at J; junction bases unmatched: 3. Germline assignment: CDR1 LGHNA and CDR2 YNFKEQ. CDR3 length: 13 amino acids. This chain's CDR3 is CASSHGQGREQYF. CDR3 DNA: TGTGCCAGCAGCCATGGACAGGGGCGCGAGCAGTACTTC.

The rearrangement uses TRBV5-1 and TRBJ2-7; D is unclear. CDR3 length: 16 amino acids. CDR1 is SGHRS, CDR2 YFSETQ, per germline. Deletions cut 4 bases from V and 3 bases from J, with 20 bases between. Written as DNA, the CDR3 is TGCGCCAGCAGCGAGCAAAACGGGCCCAGGAGCTACGAGCAGTACTTC. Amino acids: CASSEQNGPRSYEQYF.

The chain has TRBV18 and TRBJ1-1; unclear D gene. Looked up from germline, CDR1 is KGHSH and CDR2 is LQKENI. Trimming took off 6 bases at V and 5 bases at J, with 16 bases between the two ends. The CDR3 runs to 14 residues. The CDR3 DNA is TGTGCCAGCTCCCCCTCAGGATGGAGGACTGAAGCTTTCTTT. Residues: CASSPSGWRTEAFF. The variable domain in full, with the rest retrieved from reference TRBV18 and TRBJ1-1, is NAGVMQNPRHLVRRRGQEARLRCSPMKGHSHVYWYRQLPEEGLKFMVYLQKENIIDESGMPKERFSAEFPKEGPSILRIQQVVRGDSAAYFCASSPSGWRTEAFFGQGTRLTVV.

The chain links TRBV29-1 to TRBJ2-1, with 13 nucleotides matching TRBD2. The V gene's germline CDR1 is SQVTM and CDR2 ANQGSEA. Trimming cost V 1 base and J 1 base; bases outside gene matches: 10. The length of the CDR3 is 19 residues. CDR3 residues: CSVEGAGTSGILSYNEQFF. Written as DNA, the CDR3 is TGCAGCGTTGAAGGGGCAGGGACTAGCGGGATACTTTCCTACAATGAGCAGTTCTTC.

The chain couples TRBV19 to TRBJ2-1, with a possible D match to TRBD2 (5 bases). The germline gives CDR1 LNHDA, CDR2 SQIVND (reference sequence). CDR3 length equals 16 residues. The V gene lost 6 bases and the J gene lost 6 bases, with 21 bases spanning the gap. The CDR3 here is CASSLRGVSGGNEQFF. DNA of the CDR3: TGTGCCAGTAGCCTCCGGGGTGTATCGGGTGGCAATGAGCAGTTCTTC.

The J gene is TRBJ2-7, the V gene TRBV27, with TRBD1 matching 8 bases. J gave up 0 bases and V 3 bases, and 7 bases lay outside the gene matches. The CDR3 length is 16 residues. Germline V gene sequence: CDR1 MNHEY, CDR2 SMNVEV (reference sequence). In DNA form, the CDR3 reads TGTGCCAGCAGTTTTACGAGACAGGGGTACTCCTACGAGCAGTACTTC. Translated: CASSFTRQGYSYEQYF.

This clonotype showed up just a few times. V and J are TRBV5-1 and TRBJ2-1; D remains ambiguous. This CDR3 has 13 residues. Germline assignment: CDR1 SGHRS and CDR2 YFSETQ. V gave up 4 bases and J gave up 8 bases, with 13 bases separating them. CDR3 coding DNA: TGCGCCAGCAGCCTTCCGATTAACGATGAGCAGTTCTTC. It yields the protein CASSLPINDEQFF.